One sample yielded the 12 T cell receptor beta chains listed below, sequenced in a study of radiotherapy plus CTLA-4 blockade in lung cancer. Data came from immunoSEQ multiplex PCR; TCRdb stores just in-frame clones and leaves some out. This table holds approximately 50,000 clones, 86% found once. The sequencing here drew on peripheral blood, taken from a patient treated with radiotherapy plus ipilimumab. The source of these receptors is a human donor with non-small cell lung cancer that progressed on radiotherapy plus ipilimumab. Some clones in this sample may be carry-over from other donors' samples.

V is TRBV7-3 and J is TRBJ2-2; 8 nucleotides line up with TRBD2. CDR3 length: 16 residues. V gave up 2 bases and J gave up 4 bases; unmatched junction bases: 6. Germline CDR1 and CDR2: SGHTA and FQGTGA. The CDR3 region has the DNA TGTGCCAGCAGCTTAGATCGGGGGGGCGGCACCGGGGAGCTGTTTTTT. Its translation: CASSLDRGGGTGELFF.

The chain employs TRBV5-1 and TRBJ1-2, with 7 bases identical to TRBD1. The CDR3 spans 13 residues. Germline lookup yields CDR1 SGHRS and CDR2 YFSETQ. V was clipped by 4 bases and J by 2 bases; unmatched bases: 2. Here the CDR3 reads CASSQTGNYGYTF. Here the CDR3 DNA reads TGCGCCAGCAGCCAGACAGGGAACTATGGCTACACCTTC.

The rearrangement joins TRBV7-9 to TRBJ2-4; tentative D call: TRBD1 (5 bases). This CDR3 has 13 amino acids. The V end was cut by 3 bases, the J end by 4 bases, with 7 bases between. Germline CDR1 reads SEHNR; CDR2 reads FQNEAQ (reference sequence). CDR3 nucleotide sequence: TGTGCCAGCAGCTTGGCAGGGAAAAACATTCAGTACTTC. Translated: CASSLAGKNIQYF.

Written as DNA, the CDR3 is TGTGCCAGCAGGGGGCAGGGGGCCGGGAATGAGCAGTTCTTC. It specifies CASRGQGAGNEQFF. This chain connects TRBV25-1 to TRBJ2-1, with 8 positions matching TRBD1. The CDR3 is made up of 14 amino acids. CDR1 and CDR2 (germline): MGHDK, SYGVNS. Trimming took 6 bases from V and 7 from J; bases not matched to a gene: 8.

The chain joins TRBV27 to TRBJ2-7, with D hard to call. The CDR3 covers 13 residues. The V gene's germline CDR1 is MNHEY and CDR2 SMNVEV (reference sequence). Trimming took off 4 bases at V and 6 bases at J, with 13 bases between the two ends. The CDR3 bases are TGTGCCAGCAGTTCCTCTTGGAGAGGCGAGCAGTACTTC. It specifies CASSSSWRGEQYF.

The DNA of the CDR3 is TGTGCCAGCAGCTTAGGGGCTCCTAATGAAAAACTGTTTTTT. Amino acids: CASSLGAPNEKLFF. The V and J genes are TRBV7-6 and TRBJ1-4, with D unclear. V shed 1 base and J shed 3 bases, with 6 bases lying between them. There are 14 residues in the CDR3. Per the germline V gene, CDR1 is SGHVS and CDR2 is FNYEAQ.

This chain joins TRBV14 and TRBJ1-3; TRBD1 agrees at 8 bases. CDR1 is SGHDN and CDR2 is FVKESK in the germline V gene. This CDR3 has 17 amino acids. With V trimmed by 0 bases and J by 0 bases, 4 bases remained unmatched. The CDR3 here is CASSQDGDRSSGNTIYF. For the CDR3, the DNA is TGTGCCAGCAGCCAAGACGGGGACAGGTCCTCTGGAAACACCATATATTTT.

CDR3 in amino acids: CASSQDLGGGSNQETQYF. The CDR3 bases are TGCGCCAGCAGCCAAGATCTGGGGGGGGGCAGCAACCAAGAGACCCAGTACTTC. The chain uses TRBV4-3 and TRBJ2-5; the D gene is possibly TRBD2 (7 bases). CDR3 size: 18 residues. The germline V gene encodes CDR1 LGHNA and CDR2 YSLEER. Trimming took 0 bases from V and 0 from J, leaving 17 bases between them.

The chain couples TRBV15 to TRBJ2-1; 12 bases match TRBD2. V gave up 4 bases and J gave up 5 bases; unmatched junction bases: 6. Germline V gene lookup returns CDR1 LNHNV and CDR2 YYDKDF (reference sequence). The CDR3 consists of 16 residues. CDR3 residues: CATSMRLAGANNEQFF. For the CDR3, the DNA is TGTGCCACCAGCATGAGACTAGCGGGAGCAAACAATGAGCAGTTCTTC. The full variable domain, rest sourced from reference TRBV15 and TRBJ2-1, is DAMVIQNPRYQVTQFGKPVTLSCSQTLNHNVMYWYQQKSSQAPKLLFHYYDKDFNNEADTPDNFQSRRPNTSFCFLDIRSPGLGDTAMYLCATSMRLAGANNEQFFGPGTRLTVL.

V usage is TRBV18 and J usage is TRBJ2-1, with D maybe TRBD2 (6 bases). Germline V gene sequence: CDR1 KGHSH, CDR2 LQKENI. The CDR3 length is 13 residues. V was cut by 3 bases and J by 12 bases, with 15 bases left in between. The CDR3 nucleotides read TGTGCCAGCTCACCCGGGACTCCCCTGGGGCAGTTCTTC. This encodes CASSPGTPLGQFF.

Concerning this clone: The sample holds other DNA sequences that translate to the same CDR3. The V call is TRBV9, the J call TRBJ2-3; D is possibly TRBD2 (5 bases). The CDR3 totals 14 residues. V dropped 0 bases and J dropped 6 bases, with 11 bases sitting between them. Germline V CDR1 and CDR2: SGDLS, YYNGEE. The CDR3 nucleotides read TGTGCCAGCAGCGTAGTATCTGGAGGCGATACGCAGTATTTT. As protein: CASSVVSGGDTQYF.

CDR3 residues: CATSTRQDPTGELFF. The CDR3 region has the DNA TGTGCCACCAGCACCCGACAAGACCCCACCGGGGAGCTGTTTTTT. The chain combines TRBV15 with TRBJ2-2; D call uncertain. Germline V gene sequence: CDR1 LNHNV, CDR2 YYDKDF (reference sequence). The CDR3 loop spans 15 amino acids. V was pared by 4 bases and J by 4 bases, with 13 bases between. Filled out from reference TRBV15 and TRBJ2-2, the complete variable domain reads DAMVIQNPRYQVTQFGKPVTLSCSQTLNHNVMYWYQQKSSQAPKLLFHYYDKDFNNEADTPDNFQSRRPNTSFCFLDIRSPGLGDTAMYLCATSTRQDPTGELFFGEGSRLTVL.